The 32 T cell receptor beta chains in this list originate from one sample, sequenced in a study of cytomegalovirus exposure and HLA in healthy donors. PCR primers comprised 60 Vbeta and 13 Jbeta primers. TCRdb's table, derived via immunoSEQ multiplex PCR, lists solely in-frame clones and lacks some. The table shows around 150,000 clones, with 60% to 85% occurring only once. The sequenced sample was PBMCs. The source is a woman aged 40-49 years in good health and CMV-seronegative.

The chain's CDR3 is CASSFQANSYEQYF. For the CDR3, the DNA is TGTGCCAGCAGTTTTCAGGCAAACTCCTACGAGCAGTACTTC. The chain carries TRBV27 and TRBJ2-7; no definite D call. The CDR3 length is 14 residues. Germline CDR1 is MNHEY and CDR2 is SMNVEV (reference sequence). Trimming took off 3 bases at V and 0 bases at J, with 9 bases between the two ends.

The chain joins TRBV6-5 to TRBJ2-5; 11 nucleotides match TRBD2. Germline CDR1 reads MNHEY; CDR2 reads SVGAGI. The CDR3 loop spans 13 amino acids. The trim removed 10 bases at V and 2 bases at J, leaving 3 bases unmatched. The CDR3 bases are TGTGCCACCAGACTAGCGGGACAAGAGACCCAGTACTTC. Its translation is CATRLAGQETQYF.

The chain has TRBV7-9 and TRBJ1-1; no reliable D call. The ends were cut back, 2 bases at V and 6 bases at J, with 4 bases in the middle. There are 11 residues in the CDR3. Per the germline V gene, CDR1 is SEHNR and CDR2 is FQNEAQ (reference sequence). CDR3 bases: TGTGCCAGCAGCTTACGAGCTGAAGCTTTCTTT. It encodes CASSLRAEAFF.

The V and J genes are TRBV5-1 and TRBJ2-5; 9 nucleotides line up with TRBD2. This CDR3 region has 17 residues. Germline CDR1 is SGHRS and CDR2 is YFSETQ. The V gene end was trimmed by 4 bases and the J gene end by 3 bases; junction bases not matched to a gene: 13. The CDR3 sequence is CASSPMGSGGGEETQYF. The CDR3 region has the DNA TGCGCCAGCAGCCCAATGGGCTCCGGCGGGGGGGAAGAGACCCAGTACTTC. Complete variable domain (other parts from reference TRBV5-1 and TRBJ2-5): KAGVTQTPRYLIKTRGQQVTLSCSPISGHRSVSWYQQTPGQGLQFLFEYFSETQRNKGNFPGRFSGRQFSNSRSEMNVSTLELGDSALYLCASSPMGSGGGEETQYFGPGTRLLVL.

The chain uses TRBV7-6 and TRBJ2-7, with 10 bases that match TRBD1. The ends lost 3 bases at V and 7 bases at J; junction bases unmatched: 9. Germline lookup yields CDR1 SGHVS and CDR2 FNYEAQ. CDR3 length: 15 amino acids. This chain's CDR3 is CASSFDGTGATEQYF. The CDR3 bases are TGTGCCAGCAGCTTCGACGGGACAGGGGCTACTGAGCAGTACTTC.

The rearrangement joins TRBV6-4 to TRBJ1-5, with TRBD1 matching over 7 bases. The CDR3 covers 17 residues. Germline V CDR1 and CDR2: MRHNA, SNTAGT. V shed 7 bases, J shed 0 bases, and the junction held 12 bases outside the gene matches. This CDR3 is CASKWGQRRYSNQPQHF. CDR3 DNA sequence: TGTGCCAGCAAATGGGGACAGAGGCGTTATAGCAATCAGCCCCAGCATTTT.

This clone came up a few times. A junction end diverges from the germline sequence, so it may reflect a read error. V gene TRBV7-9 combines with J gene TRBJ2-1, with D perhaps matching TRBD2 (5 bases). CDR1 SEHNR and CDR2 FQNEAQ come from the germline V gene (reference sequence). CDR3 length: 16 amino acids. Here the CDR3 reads CSSQDGRVKSYNEQFF. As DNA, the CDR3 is TGTTCCAGCCAAGATGGGCGGGTTAAGTCCTACAATGAGCAGTTCTTC. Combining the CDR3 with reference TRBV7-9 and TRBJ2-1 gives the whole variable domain DTGVSQNPRHKITKRGQNVTFRCDPISEHNRLYWYRQTLGQGPEFLTYFQNEAQLEKSRLLSDRFSAERPKGSFSTLEIQRTEQGDSAMYLCSSQDGRVKSYNEQFFGPGTRLTVL.

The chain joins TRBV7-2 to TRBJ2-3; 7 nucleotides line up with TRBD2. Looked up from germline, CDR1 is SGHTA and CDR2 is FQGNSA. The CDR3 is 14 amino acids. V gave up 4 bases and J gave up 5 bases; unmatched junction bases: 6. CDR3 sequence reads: CASSSLGGGDTQYF. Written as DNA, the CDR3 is TGTGCCAGCAGCTCCCTGGGCGGGGGAGATACGCAGTATTTT.

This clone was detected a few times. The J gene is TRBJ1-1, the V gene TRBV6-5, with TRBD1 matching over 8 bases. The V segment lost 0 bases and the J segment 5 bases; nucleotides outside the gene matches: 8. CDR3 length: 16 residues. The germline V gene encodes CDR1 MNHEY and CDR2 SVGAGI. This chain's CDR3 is CASSYSTGAPGTEAFF. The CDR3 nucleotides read TGTGCCAGCAGTTACTCGACAGGGGCCCCTGGGACTGAAGCTTTCTTT.

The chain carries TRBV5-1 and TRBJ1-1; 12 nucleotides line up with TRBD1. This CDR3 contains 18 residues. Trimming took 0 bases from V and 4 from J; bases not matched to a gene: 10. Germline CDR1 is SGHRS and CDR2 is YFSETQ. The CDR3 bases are TGCGCCAGCAGCTTGGTTGGGACAGGGGGCGTAATGGGCACTGAAGCTTTCTTT. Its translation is CASSLVGTGGVMGTEAFF.

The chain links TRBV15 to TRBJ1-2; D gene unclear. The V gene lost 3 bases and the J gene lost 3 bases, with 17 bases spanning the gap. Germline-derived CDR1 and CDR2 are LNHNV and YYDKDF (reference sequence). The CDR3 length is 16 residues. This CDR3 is CATSRGGSRADYGYTF. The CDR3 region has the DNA TGTGCCACCAGCAGGGGCGGGTCTCGGGCGGACTATGGCTACACCTTC.

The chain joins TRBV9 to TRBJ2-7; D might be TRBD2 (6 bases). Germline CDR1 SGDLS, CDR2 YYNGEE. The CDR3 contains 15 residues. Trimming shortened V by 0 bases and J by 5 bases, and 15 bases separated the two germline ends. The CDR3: CASSVGRRGYNEQYF. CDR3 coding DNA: TGTGCCAGCAGCGTAGGCCGGAGGGGCTACAACGAGCAGTACTTC.

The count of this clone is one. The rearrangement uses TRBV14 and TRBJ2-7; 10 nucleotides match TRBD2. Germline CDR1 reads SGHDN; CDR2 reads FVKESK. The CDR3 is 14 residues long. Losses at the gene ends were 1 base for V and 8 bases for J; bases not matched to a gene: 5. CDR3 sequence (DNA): TGTGCCAGCAGCCAAGGAGCGGGGGGGGCCAAGCAGTACTTC. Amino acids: CASSQGAGGAKQYF.

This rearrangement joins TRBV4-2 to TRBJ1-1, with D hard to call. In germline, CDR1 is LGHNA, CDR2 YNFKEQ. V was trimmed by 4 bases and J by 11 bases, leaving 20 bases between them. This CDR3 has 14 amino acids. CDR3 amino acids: CASSPSTWMFYAFF. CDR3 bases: TGTGCCAGCAGCCCTAGTACTTGGATGTTCTATGCTTTCTTT.

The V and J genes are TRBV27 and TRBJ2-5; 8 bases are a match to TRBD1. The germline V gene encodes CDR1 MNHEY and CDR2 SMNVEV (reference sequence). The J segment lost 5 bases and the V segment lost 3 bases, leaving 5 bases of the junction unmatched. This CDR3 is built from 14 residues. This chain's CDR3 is CASSLQGAWETQYF. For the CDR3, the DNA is TGTGCCAGCAGTTTGCAGGGGGCATGGGAGACCCAGTACTTC.

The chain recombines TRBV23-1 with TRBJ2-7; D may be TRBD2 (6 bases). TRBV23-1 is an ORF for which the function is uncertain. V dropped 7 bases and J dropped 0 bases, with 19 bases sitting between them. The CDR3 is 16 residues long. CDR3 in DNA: TGCGCCAGCACCCGGGACTTCTTCATGAGCTCCTACGAGCAGTACTTC. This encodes CASTRDFFMSSYEQYF.

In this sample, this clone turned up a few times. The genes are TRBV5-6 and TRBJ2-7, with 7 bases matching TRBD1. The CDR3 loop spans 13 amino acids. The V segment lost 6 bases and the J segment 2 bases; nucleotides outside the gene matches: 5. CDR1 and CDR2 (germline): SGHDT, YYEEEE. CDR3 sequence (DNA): TGTGCCAGCACCAAAGACAGGGCCTACGAGCAGTACTTC. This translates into CASTKDRAYEQYF.

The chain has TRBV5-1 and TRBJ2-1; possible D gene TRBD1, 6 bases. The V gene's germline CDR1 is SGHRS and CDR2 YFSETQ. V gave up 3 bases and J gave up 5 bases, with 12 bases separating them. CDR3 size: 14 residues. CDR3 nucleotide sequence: TGCGCCAGCAGCTACCGGGACAACAACAATGAGCAGTTCTTC. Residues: CASSYRDNNNEQFF.

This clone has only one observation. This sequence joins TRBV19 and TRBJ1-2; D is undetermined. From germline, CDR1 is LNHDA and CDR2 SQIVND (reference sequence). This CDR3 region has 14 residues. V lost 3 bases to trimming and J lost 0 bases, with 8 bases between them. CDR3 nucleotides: TGTGCCAGTAGTATTTCATCAGCTAACTATGGCTACACCTTC. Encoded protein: CASSISSANYGYTF.

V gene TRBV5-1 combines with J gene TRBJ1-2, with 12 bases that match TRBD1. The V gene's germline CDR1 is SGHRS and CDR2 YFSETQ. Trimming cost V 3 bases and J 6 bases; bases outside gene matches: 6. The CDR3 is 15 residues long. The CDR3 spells CASSWGTGGRHGYTF. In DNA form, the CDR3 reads TGCGCCAGCAGCTGGGGGACAGGGGGCCGACATGGCTACACCTTC.

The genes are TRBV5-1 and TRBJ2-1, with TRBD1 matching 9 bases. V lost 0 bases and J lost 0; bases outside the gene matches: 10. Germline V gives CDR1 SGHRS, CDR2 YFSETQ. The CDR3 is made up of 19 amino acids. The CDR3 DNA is TGCGCCAGCAGCTTGGTGATGGTGACAGGGGGAGGCTCCTACAATGAGCAGTTCTTC. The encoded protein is CASSLVMVTGGGSYNEQFF. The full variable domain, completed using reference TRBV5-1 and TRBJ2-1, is KAGVTQTPRYLIKTRGQQVTLSCSPISGHRSVSWYQQTPGQGLQFLFEYFSETQRNKGNFPGRFSGRQFSNSRSEMNVSTLELGDSALYLCASSLVMVTGGGSYNEQFFGPGTRLTVL.

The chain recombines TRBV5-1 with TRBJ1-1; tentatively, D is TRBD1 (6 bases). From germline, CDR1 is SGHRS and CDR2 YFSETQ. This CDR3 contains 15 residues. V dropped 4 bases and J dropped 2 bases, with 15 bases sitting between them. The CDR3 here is CASSLRQVFNTEAFF. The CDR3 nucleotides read TGCGCCAGCAGCCTGAGACAGGTTTTCAACACTGAAGCTTTCTTT.

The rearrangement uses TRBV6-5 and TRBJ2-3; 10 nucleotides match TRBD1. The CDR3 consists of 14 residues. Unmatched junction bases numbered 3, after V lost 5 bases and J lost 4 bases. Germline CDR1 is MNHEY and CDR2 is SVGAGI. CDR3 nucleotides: TGTGCCAGCAGTCTGGACAGGGGGTCAGATACGCAGTATTTT. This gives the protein CASSLDRGSDTQYF.

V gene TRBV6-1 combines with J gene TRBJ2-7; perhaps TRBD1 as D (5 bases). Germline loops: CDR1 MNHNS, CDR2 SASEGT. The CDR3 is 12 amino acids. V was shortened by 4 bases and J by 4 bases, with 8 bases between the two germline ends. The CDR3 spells CASSGKGYEQYF. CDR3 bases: TGTGCCAGCAGTGGGAAGGGGTACGAGCAGTACTTC.

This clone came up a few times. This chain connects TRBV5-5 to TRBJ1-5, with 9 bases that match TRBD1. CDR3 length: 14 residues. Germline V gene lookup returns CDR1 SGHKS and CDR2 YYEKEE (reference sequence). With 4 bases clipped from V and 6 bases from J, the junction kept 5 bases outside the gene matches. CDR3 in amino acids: CASSIGTGSQPQHF. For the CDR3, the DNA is TGTGCCAGCAGCATCGGGACAGGGAGTCAGCCCCAGCATTTT.

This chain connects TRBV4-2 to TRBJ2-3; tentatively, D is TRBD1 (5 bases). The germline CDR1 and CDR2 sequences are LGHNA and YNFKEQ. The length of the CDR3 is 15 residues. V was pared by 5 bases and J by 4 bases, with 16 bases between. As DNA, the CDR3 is TGTGCCAGCAGCTATTGGGGCCGCATGGCAGATACGCAGTATTTT. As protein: CASSYWGRMADTQYF.

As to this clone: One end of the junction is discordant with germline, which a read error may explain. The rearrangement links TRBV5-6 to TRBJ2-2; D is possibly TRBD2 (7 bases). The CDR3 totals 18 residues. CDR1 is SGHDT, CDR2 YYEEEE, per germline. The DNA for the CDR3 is TGTGCCAGCAGCTTGGGGGTGGTTGGGGGGGCGAACGCCGGGGAGCTGTTTTTT. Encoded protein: CASSLGVVGGANAGELFF.

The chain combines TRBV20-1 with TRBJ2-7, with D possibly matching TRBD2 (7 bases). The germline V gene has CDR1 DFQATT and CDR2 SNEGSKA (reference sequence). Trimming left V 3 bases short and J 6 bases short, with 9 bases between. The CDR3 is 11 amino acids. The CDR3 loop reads CSASRGGEQYF. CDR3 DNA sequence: TGCAGTGCTAGTAGGGGGGGCGAGCAGTACTTC.

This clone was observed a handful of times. CDR3 residues: CASSHDTRGDRNYGYTF. The CDR3 region has the DNA TGCGCCAGCAGCCATGATACCCGGGGGGACAGGAACTATGGCTACACCTTC. The chain recombines TRBV4-1 with TRBJ1-2, with 8 nucleotides matching TRBD1. The CDR3 is 17 amino acids. CDR1 and CDR2 from the germline V gene are MGHRA and YSYEKL. V lost 3 bases to trimming and J lost 2 bases; unmatched junction nucleotides: 11.

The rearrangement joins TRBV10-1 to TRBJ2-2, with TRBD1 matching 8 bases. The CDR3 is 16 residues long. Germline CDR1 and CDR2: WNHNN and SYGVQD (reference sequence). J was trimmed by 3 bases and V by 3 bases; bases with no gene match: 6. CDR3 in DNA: TGCGCCAGCAGTGAACGCGACAGGGGCGACACCGGGGAGCTGTTTTTT. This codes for CASSERDRGDTGELFF.

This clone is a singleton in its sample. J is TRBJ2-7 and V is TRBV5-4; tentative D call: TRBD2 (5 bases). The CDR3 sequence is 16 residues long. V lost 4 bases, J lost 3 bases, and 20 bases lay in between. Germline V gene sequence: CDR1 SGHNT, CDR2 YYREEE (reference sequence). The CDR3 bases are TGTGCCAGCAGCAACTGGCCGTCCCCGGAGGACTACGAGCAGTACTTC. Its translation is CASSNWPSPEDYEQYF.

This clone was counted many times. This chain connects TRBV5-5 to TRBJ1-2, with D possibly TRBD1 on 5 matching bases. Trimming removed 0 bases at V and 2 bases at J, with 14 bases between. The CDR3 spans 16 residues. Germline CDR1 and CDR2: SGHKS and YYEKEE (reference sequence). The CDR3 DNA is TGTGCCAGCAGCTTGGTGACAGATTTTTCCAACTATGGCTACACCTTC. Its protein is CASSLVTDFSNYGYTF.